Described below is a single T cell receptor beta chain sequence and its context. There is no known antigen for this receptor. Base qualities are not provided; no much larger clone lies one nucleotide away. From cysteine to phenylalanine, the CDR3 is 24 amino acids long. The entry retains the CDR3 DNA only, 72 bases that are in frame from base 1. The germline V and J ends show losses of 0 bases and 4 bases respectively, and no gene match explains 27 bases of the junction. In the germline V gene (reference sequence), CDR1 corresponds to WNHNN and CDR2 to SYGVQD. The record originates from a study of blood T cell repertoires in COVID-19 (dated by TCRdb to the early 2020s). As for the study more broadly: Samples from collaborators originated in the United States, Italy and Spain and spanned both the acute and convalescent phases of COVID-19. Nearly every sample came with metadata listing a de-identified subject ID, COVID-19 status, age in years and sex. The repertoires were released in a freely available public database meant as a resource for research on the immune response to SARS-CoV-2. Subjects who had been exposed to COVID-19, were actively infected with it, or had recovered from it provided the deeply sampled blood TCRbeta repertoires that made up the dataset. The material from the prospective study consisted of cDNA or gDNA derived from T cells, B-cell-depleted T cells, or PBMCs. Samples came from the ongoing ImmuneRACE study (first 160 participants) plus 1,254 subjects from 6 global collaborators. Where available, HLA class I and class II types were obtained from metadata supplied by the sample provider rather than from assay-based typing. Findings and caveats that apply to the study as a whole: How much clinical and demographic metadata was included differed by source and by participant, and the metadata was provided uncurated.

Collaborating institutions collected whole blood in K2EDTA tubes following their own protocols. Collaborator samples were shipped for TCRbeta analysis as frozen whole blood, isolated PBMCs, or DNA extracted from either sample type. TCRbeta CDR3 regions were amplified from genomic DNA by means of the immunoSEQ Assay, a bias-controlled multiplex PCR. Per the original workflow: Within the assay, amplification of reference gene primers was used to estimate how many nucleated cells each sample contained. Sequence reads were collapsed and filtered to measure the absolute abundance of every unique TCRbeta CDR3 rearrangement. For each sample, productive Simpson clonality was calculated as the square root of Simpson's diversity index over productive rearrangements. TCRdb carries this immuneACCESS record with in-frame sequences only. Its versions omit some clonotypes, under half of them owing to an unresolved V gene in the studies checked, with the rest unexplained. V and J calls and clone size follow that table, whereas D and trimming were derived from the DNA. The sample data list about 400,000 clones, and more than 70% of these were observed just once. 1% to 1.5% of the sample goes to the ten largest clones.

The TCR comes from a man aged 35-49 years with acute or convalescent COVID-19. The sequence joins TRBV10-1 to TRBJ1-4, and TRBD1 matches 9 of the central bases. Input material: peripheral blood. CDR3 sequence: CASSESFFRDRASRGARDNEKLFF. The DNA sequence is TGCGCCAGCAGTGAGTCGTTTTTCCGGGACAGGGCATCCAGGGGCGCCCGGGATAATGAAAAACTGTTTTTT.